This is a list of T cell receptor beta chains from one sample in a study of T cells expressing NK-cell markers. TCRdb reprocessed the 5' RACE reads and keeps a single row for each CDR3 protein, giving no DNA. The sample has 450,000 to 600,000 distinct CDR3 sequences. The sequencing input was blood T cells: a sorted CD56 or NKG2C T cell subset, CD4+ or CD8+ T cells, or bulk PBMC T cells (not recorded which). These receptors came from a man younger than 30 in good health. CDR3s include the opening cysteine and the closing phenylalanine or tryptophan.

V: TRBV20-1
J: TRBJ1-5
CDR3: CSARGVGYNQPQHF

V: TRBV15
J: TRBJ2-1
CDR3: CATSRRWRDNYEQFF

V: TRBV7-2
J: TRBJ1-2
CDR3: CASSQGRTLYGYTF

V: TRBV28
J: TRBJ2-1
CDR3: CASRAPGTGANNEQFF

V: TRBV3-2
J: TRBJ1-5
CDR3: CASSQGAFSNQPQHF

V: TRBV12-3/TRBV12-4
J: TRBJ1-1
CDR3: CASSSTTGVGNTEAFF

V: TRBV5-5
J: TRBJ2-2
CDR3: CASSSMTSGRPGELFF

V: TRBV18
J: TRBJ2-5
CDR3: CASSQRRIQETQYF

V: TRBV20-1
J: TRBJ2-7
CDR3: CSSKGRGWHEQYF

V: TRBV12-3/TRBV12-4
J: TRBJ2-7
CDR3: CASSRGQTSSYEQYF

V: TRBV24-1
J: TRBJ1-5
CDR3: CATSISGLQPQHF

V: TRBV27
J: TRBJ2-7
CDR3: CASSGTFGQSGFAYEQYF

V: TRBV5-1
J: TRBJ2-1
CDR3: CASSSGLAGVSYNEQFF

V: TRBV4-1
J: TRBJ2-1
CDR3: CASSQPWTSASYNEQFF

V: TRBV20-1
J: TRBJ1-2
CDR3: CSARDTLGSGYTF

V: TRBV5-1
J: TRBJ2-5
CDR3: CASSLDFSAVQETQYF

V: TRBV5-1
J: TRBJ2-2
CDR3: CASSPQVASTGELFF

V: TRBV10-3
J: TRBJ2-2
CDR3: CAISALGELFF

V: TRBV12-3/TRBV12-4
J: TRBJ2-3
CDR3: CASRALDTQYF

V: TRBV5-6
J: TRBJ2-5
CDR3: CASSLVGAGPQETQYF

V: TRBV4-3
J: TRBJ1-2
CDR3: CASSPQGQAEYGYTF

V: TRBV5-1
J: TRBJ1-4
CDR3: CASTNLGGEEKLFF

V: TRBV24-1
J: TRBJ1-5
CDR3: CATSDSTGFNQPQHF

V: TRBV12-3/TRBV12-4
J: TRBJ2-3
CDR3: CASSWTSGNTDTQYF

V: TRBV24-1
J: TRBJ1-5
CDR3: CATSDAGIGNQPQHF

V: TRBV11-2
J: TRBJ1-3
CDR3: CASSLSDISGNTIYF

V: TRBV5-1
J: TRBJ1-1
CDR3: CASGSGVDTEAFF

V: TRBV12-3/TRBV12-4
J: TRBJ2-1
CDR3: CASSLLGGPHNEQFF

V: TRBV7-2
J: TRBJ2-3
CDR3: CASSLVNGDTQYF

V: TRBV29-1
J: TRBJ1-1
CDR3: CSVEVGRGTEAFF

V: TRBV20-1
J: TRBJ2-1
CDR3: CSATPRQGAYNEQFF

V: TRBV20-1
J: TRBJ2-5
CDR3: CSVRDSTGRVETQYF

V: TRBV3-1
J: TRBJ2-5
CDR3: CASSQRQGVETQYF

V: TRBV24-1
J: TRBJ2-5
CDR3: CATSEGRTFQETQYF

V: TRBV27
J: TRBJ1-1
CDR3: CATSTGGSMNTEAFF

V: TRBV2
J: TRBJ2-1
CDR3: CASTQGLPSYNEQFF

V: TRBV15
J: TRBJ2-3
CDR3: CATSWPAGTAGTDTQYF

V: TRBV5-1
J: TRBJ1-5
CDR3: CASSISGSDQPQHF

V: TRBV15
J: TRBJ2-4
CDR3: CATSTGQGFIQYF

V: TRBV7-7
J: TRBJ2-3
CDR3: CASSSGLRSDTQYF

V: TRBV2
J: TRBJ1-1
CDR3: CASRVGQELDEAFF

V: TRBV24-1
J: TRBJ2-5
CDR3: CATSAAQTQYF

V: TRBV20-1
J: TRBJ2-3
CDR3: CSVPAAGGRDTQYF

V: TRBV12-3/TRBV12-4
J: TRBJ2-5
CDR3: CASTTPGGETQYF

V: TRBV12-3/TRBV12-4
J: TRBJ1-2
CDR3: CASSFGYSYGYTF

V: TRBV7-9
J: TRBJ2-1
CDR3: CASSLDPAGGHEQFF

V: TRBV29-1
J: TRBJ2-7
CDR3: CSVEDIRYEQYF

V: TRBV10-3
J: TRBJ2-3
CDR3: CASGTGGSDTQYF

V: TRBV4-1
J: TRBJ2-3
CDR3: CASSQETSGTVGTDTQYF